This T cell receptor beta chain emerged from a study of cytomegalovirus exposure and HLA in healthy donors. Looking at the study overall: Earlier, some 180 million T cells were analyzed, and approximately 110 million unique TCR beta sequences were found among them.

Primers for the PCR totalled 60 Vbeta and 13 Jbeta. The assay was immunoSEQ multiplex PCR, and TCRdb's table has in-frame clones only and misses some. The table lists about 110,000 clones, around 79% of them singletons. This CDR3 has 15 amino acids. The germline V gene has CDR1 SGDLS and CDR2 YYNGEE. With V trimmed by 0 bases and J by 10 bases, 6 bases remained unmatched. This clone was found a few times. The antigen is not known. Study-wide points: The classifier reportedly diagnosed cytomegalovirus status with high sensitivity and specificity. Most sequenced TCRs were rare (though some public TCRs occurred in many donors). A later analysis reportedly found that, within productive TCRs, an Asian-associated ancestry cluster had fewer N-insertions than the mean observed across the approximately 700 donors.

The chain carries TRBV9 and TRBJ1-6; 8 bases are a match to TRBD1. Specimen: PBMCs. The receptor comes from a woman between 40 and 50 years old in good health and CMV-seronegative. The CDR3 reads CASSVEWTGRSPLHF. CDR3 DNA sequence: TGTGCCAGCAGCGTAGAGTGGACAGGGAGGTCACCCCTCCACTTT.